This TCR beta chain was documented in a study of control samples from healthy donors and cancer patients. Only in-frame clones appear in the TCRdb table, and some are missing; sequencing was by immunoSEQ multiplex PCR. The data hold more than 110,000 clones, with just under 95% observed a single time. The CDR3 is 14 amino acids. Germline CDR1 and CDR2: DFQATT and SNEGSKA (reference sequence). V was shortened by 3 bases and J by 5 bases, with 16 bases between the two germline ends. Material for sequencing was blood. This receptor was taken from a man aged 25 to 40 in good health. The chain employs TRBV20-1 and TRBJ2-5; tentatively, D is TRBD2 (7 bases). CDR3 DNA: TGCAGTGCTAGTCCGAGGGGGGGCCTGGAGACCCAGTACTTC. It specifies CSASPRGGLETQYF.